Each of the 4 T cell receptor beta chains below was sequenced from the same sample in a study of blood T cell repertoires in COVID-19. Some clones are missing from TCRdb's copy, which holds only in-frame ones; the method was immunoSEQ multiplex PCR. The table includes 200,000 or so clones, roughly 88% detected once. The sequenced sample was PBMCs or T cells enriched from blood (not recorded which). These receptors all come from a woman in her thirties or forties with acute COVID-19.

This clone was observed a single time. This chain connects TRBV30 to TRBJ1-5; D is undetermined. The germline V gene has CDR1 GTSNPN and CDR2 SVGIG (reference sequence). The V end lost 0 bases, the J end lost 0 bases, and 9 bases lay between the germline ends. The CDR3 consists of 15 residues. In nucleotides, the CDR3 is TGTGCCTGGAGTGTATCGGGGTATAGCAATCAGCCCCAGCATTTT. This gives the protein CAWSVSGYSNQPQHF. Combining the CDR3 with reference TRBV30 and TRBJ1-5 gives the whole variable domain SQTIHQWPATLVQPVGSPLSLECTVEGTSNPNLYWYRQAAGRGLQLLFYSVGIGQISSEVPQNLSASRPQDRQFILSSKKLLLSDSGFYLCAWSVSGYSNQPQHFGDGTRLSIL.

This clone was seen repeatedly, ten times or more. V is TRBV11-2 and J is TRBJ2-7, with 8 positions matching TRBD2. The CDR3 totals 15 residues. Germline V CDR1 and CDR2: SGHAT, FQNNGV. Trimming took 6 bases from V and 6 from J; bases not matched to a gene: 13. CDR3 DNA sequence: TGTGCCAGCAGTAGCGGGGCAGGGGCCCCCCCCGAGCAGTACGTC. Protein product: CASSSGAGAPPEQYV.

This chain joins TRBV5-1 and TRBJ2-7; TRBD2 matches at 7 bases. Germline-derived CDR1 and CDR2 are SGHRS and YFSETQ. The CDR3 consists of 13 residues. V gave up 5 bases and J gave up 7 bases; unmatched junction bases: 9. The CDR3 DNA is TGCGCCAGCAGTCGGGACGGGGGGAGGGAGCAGTACTTC. Translated: CASSRDGGREQYF. The variable domain in full, completed from reference TRBV5-1 and TRBJ2-7, reads KAGVTQTPRYLIKTRGQQVTLSCSPISGHRSVSWYQQTPGQGLQFLFEYFSETQRNKGNFPGRFSGRQFSNSRSEMNVSTLELGDSALYLCASSRDGGREQYFGPGTRLTVT.

In this sample, this clone turned up once. V is TRBV7-2 and J is TRBJ1-3; perhaps TRBD1 as D (5 bases). The CDR3 length is 16 residues. V lost 5 bases to trimming and J lost 0 bases, with 14 bases between them. From germline, CDR1 is SGHTA and CDR2 FQGNSA. Here the CDR3 reads CASSAGTLYSGNTIYF. The CDR3 DNA sequence: TGTGCCAGCAGCGCTGGGACTTTATACTCTGGAAACACCATATATTTT.